This TCR beta chain was identified during a study of CD8+CD57+ T cells in acquired aplastic anemia. CD8+CD57+ cell expansion, shown by flow cytometry, had occurred in the patients selected for sequencing. Another sequenced population was CD8+CD57+ effector memory cells, drawn from about 15% of the 12 patients. The diagnosis in all patients was severe acquired aplastic anemia. Patients had undergone no therapy by the time their blood was sampled. CDR3 and TCR beta VDJ profiling relied on a genomic DNA template. From the reads, TCRdb called clonotypes with MiXCR, one entry per CDR3 protein. The sample has around 19,000 distinct CDR3 sequences, almost 40% seen once. This CDR3 contains 15 residues. Looked up from germline, CDR1 is SGHTA and CDR2 is FQGTGA. As for this clonotype: Its antigen is currently unknown. One end of the junction does not line up with germline, which may come from a read error.

Points from the study as a whole: The study identified around 28 CD8+ CDR3 sequences shared by patients and controls. The authors found lower diversity in patient CD8+CD57+ cells than in total CD4+ and CD8+ pools.

Material: CD8+CD57+ T cells sorted from PBMCs. Described subset: bead-enriched CD8+CD57+ effector memory T cells from SAA patients. The chain uses TRBV7-3 and TRBJ1-6, with D possibly matching TRBD1 (6 bases). This TCR was sampled from a human donor with aplastic anemia. The CDR3 coding sequence is TGTGCCGGCAGCTTAGAGGACAGCCTTAATTCACCCCTCCACTTT. Its protein is CAGSLEDSLNSPLHF.